These T cell receptor beta chains were read from a single sample in a study of Graves' ophthalmopathy and Graves' hyperthyroidism. From the multiplex PCR reads, TCRdb called clonotypes with MiXCR, one entry per CDR3 protein. The data contain nearly 400,000 distinct CDR3 sequences, around 17% of them seen just once; the ten biggest clones take up about 1.6%. Sequencing was done on a sample of peripheral blood. The receptors originated from a woman younger than 35 with Graves' ophthalmopathy. CDR3s include the opening cysteine and the closing phenylalanine or tryptophan. D genes are given only for firm matches. Some rows have no size entry. The others give once, few or many, or a class for an expanded clone.

>many|TRBV6-2/TRBV6-3|TRBD1|TRBJ1-1
CASSRQGIMNTEAFF
TGTGCCAGCAGTCGACAGGGGATCATGAACACTGAAGCTTTCTTT
>many|TRBV27|TRBD1|TRBJ1-2
CASSLSQTGLYGYTF
TGTGCCAGCAGTTTATCCCAGACAGGGCTCTATGGCTACACCTTC
>many|TRBV12-3/TRBV12-4|.|TRBJ2-5
CASRSWGGAETQYF
TGTGCCAGTCGGAGCTGGGGGGGCGCGGAGACCCAGTACTTC
>many|TRBV7-2|.|TRBJ1-6
CASSPQVSLNSPLHF
TGTGCCAGCAGCCCCCAAGTCAGTCTGAATTCACCCCTCCACTTT
>.|TRBV29-1|TRBD2|TRBJ2-5
CSVIPTSGRAGGTQYF
TGCAGCGTTATCCCAACTAGCGGGAGGGCCGGGGGGACCCAGTACTTC
>many|TRBV4-3|.|TRBJ2-5
CASSQDTVPRGTQYF
TGCGCCAGCAGCCAAGATACCGTCCCCAGAGGTACCCAGTACTTC
>many|TRBV28|.|TRBJ2-4
CASSGGGSPKNIQYF
TGTGCCAGCAGCGGGGGAGGAAGCCCCAAAAACATTCAGTACTTC
>.|TRBV29-1|TRBD2|TRBJ2-2
CSVVLAGTGELFF
TGCAGCGTTGTACTAGCGGGCACCGGGGAGCTGTTTTTT
>many|TRBV27|.|TRBJ1-1
CASRPASPGDTEAFF
TGTGCCAGCCGACCGGCGTCCCCGGGGGACACTGAAGCTTTCTTT
>.|TRBV6-1|.|TRBJ2-4
CASSPGRLAKNIQYF
TGTGCCAGCAGCCCAGGACGGCTAGCCAAAAACATTCAGTACTTC
>many|TRBV4-2|TRBD2|TRBJ2-4
CASSQEVGGAGLAKNIQYF
TGTGCCAGCAGCCAAGAAGTCGGGGGGGCGGGGCTAGCCAAAAACATTCAGTACTTC
>few|TRBV6-1|.|TRBJ2-7
CASSEGGDGSYEQYF
TGTGCCAGCAGTGAAGGAGGGGATGGATCCTACGAGCAGTACTTC
>many|TRBV6-5|.|TRBJ2-2
CASSNRVRGTGELFF
TGTGCCAGCAGCAACAGGGTCAGGGGCACCGGGGAGCTGTTTTTT
>many|TRBV14|.|TRBJ2-4
CASSQERVRGAKNIQYF
TGTGCCAGCAGCCAAGAGAGGGTCCGAGGAGCCAAAAACATTCAGTACTTC
>many|TRBV6-5|.|TRBJ1-1
CASSYSSGTGMNTEAFF
TGTGCCAGCAGTTACTCGTCGGGAACAGGGATGAACACTGAAGCTTTCTTT
>many|TRBV6-5|.|TRBJ1-1
CASSYPPGKIFEAFF
TGTGCCAGCAGTTACCCTCCAGGGAAAATTTTTGAAGCTTTCTTT
>many|TRBV12-3/TRBV12-4|.|TRBJ2-6
CATLRVFSGANVLTF
TGTGCCACCCTAAGGGTCTTCTCTGGGGCCAACGTCCTGACTTTC
>many|TRBV15|.|TRBJ2-7
CATSRENRPNEQYF
TGTGCCACCAGCAGAGAAAACAGGCCCAACGAGCAGTACTTC
>many|TRBV5-1|.|TRBJ2-7
CASSLTGSSYEQYF
TGTGCCAGTAGTCTGACGGGGAGCTCCTACGAGCAGTACTTC
>many|TRBV7-8|.|TRBJ1-6
CASSLRGTDLEVGSPLHF
TGTGCCAGCAGCTTACGGGGAACGGACCTCGAGGTGGGATCACCCCTCCACTTT
>many|TRBV12-3/TRBV12-4|.|TRBJ2-2
CASGRDPVTGELFF
TGTGCCAGCGGAAGGGATCCAGTCACCGGGGAGCTGTTTTTT
>many|TRBV27|.|TRBJ1-1
CASSAPRLGTEAFF
TGTGCCAGCAGTGCCCCACGGCTGGGCACTGAAGCTTTCTTT
>.|TRBV9|TRBD1|TRBJ2-7
CASSAGTGGPYEQYF
TGTGCCAGCAGCGCCGGGACAGGGGGCCCCTACGAGCAGTACTTC
>many|TRBV5-1|.|TRBJ2-2
CASSYRVNTGELFF
TGCGCCAGCAGCTATAGGGTGAACACCGGGGAGCTGTTTTTT
>many|TRBV19|.|TRBJ1-1
CASSRPRNAEAFF
TGTGCCAGTAGTCGACCCCGGAACGCTGAAGCTTTCTTT
>once|TRBV7-8|.|TRBJ1-1
CASSLGGGGSTEAFF
TGTGCCAGCAGCTTAGGGGGGGGAGGTAGCACTGAAGCTTTCTTT
>many|TRBV27|TRBD1|TRBJ1-5
CASSPWTGNSNQPQHF
TGTGCCAGCAGTCCATGGACAGGGAATAGCAATCAGCCCCAGCATTTT
>many|TRBV20-1|TRBD2|TRBJ2-7
CRPFGGEQYF
TGCAGGCCCTTCGGGGGGGAGCAGTACTTC
>many|TRBV11-2|.|TRBJ2-2
CASSSLPGQGGTGELFF
TGTGCCAGCAGCTCTCTCCCGGGACAAGGGGGGACCGGGGAGCTGTTTTTT
>.|TRBV12-3/TRBV12-4|.|TRBJ2-7
CASSLKIRGYYEQYF
TGTGCCAGCAGTCTCAAAATACGGGGATACTACGAGCAGTACTTC
>.|TRBV6-2/TRBV6-3|.|TRBJ2-7
CASSSGQPSEQYF
TGTGCCAGCAGCTCCGGACAGCCCTCGGAGCAGTACTTC
>.|TRBV6-1|.|TRBJ2-7
CASSEGRSPSYEQYF
TGTGCCAGCAGTGAGGGGCGGTCACCCTCCTACGAGCAGTACTTC
>.|TRBV6-2/TRBV6-3|.|TRBJ2-5
CASTHTTAQYF
TGTGCCAGCACCCACACGACGGCCCAGTACTTC
>many|TRBV7-3|.|TRBJ2-4
CASSLGGPQTIQYF
TGTGCCAGCAGCTTAGGGGGGCCCCAAACCATTCAGTACTTC
>many|TRBV27|.|TRBJ2-3
CASSFQGTTDTQYF
TGTGCCAGCAGTTTTCAAGGGACCACAGATACGCAGTATTTT
>many|TRBV6-2/TRBV6-3|TRBD1|TRBJ1-2
CASSSGQEGGYGYTF
TGTGCCAGCAGTTCCGGACAGGAAGGGGGTTATGGCTACACCTTC
>many|TRBV9|.|TRBJ1-2
CASSAHRAGGYTF
TGTGCCAGCAGCGCCCACAGGGCGGGCGGCTACACCTTC
>many|TRBV20-1|.|TRBJ2-7
CSARDGSSYEQYF
TGCAGTGCTAGAGACGGGAGCTCCTACGAGCAGTACTTC
>many|TRBV7-9|TRBD1|TRBJ2-2
CASRGQGGRELFF
TGTGCCAGCAGAGGACAGGGGGGCCGGGAGCTGTTTTTT
>many|TRBV11-2|TRBD2|TRBJ2-5
CASSLGTSGRAAETQYF
TGTGCCAGCAGCTTAGGGACTAGCGGGAGGGCCGCGGAGACCCAGTACTTC
>many|TRBV5-8|.|TRBJ2-5
CASRTSGGGWETQYF
TGTGCCAGCAGGACCTCTGGTGGCGGATGGGAGACCCAGTACTTC
>.|TRBV7-2|.|TRBJ1-2
CASTLGRVNGYTF
TGTGCCAGCACCCTGGGTCGGGTTAACGGCTACACCTTC
>.|TRBV6-5|.|TRBJ2-5
CASCLLGQETQYF
TGTGCCAGCTGTCTCCTCGGCCAAGAGACCCAGTACTTC
>.|TRBV28|.|TRBJ1-2
CASSSPTGDNLSWGYTF
TGTGCCAGCAGTTCGCCCACGGGAGACAACCTTTCATGGGGCTACACCTTC
>many|TRBV19|TRBD1|TRBJ2-2
CASSRDSLPGELFF
TGTGCCAGTAGTCGGGACAGCCTTCCCGGGGAGCTGTTTTTT
>many|TRBV2|.|TRBJ1-5
CASRQDPGRPQHF
TGTGCCAGCCGACAGGATCCCGGGAGGCCCCAGCATTTT
>many|TRBV12-3/TRBV12-4|.|TRBJ2-6
CASRLPPGLGPPGANVLTF
TGTGCCAGCAGATTGCCCCCCGGTCTGGGCCCGCCTGGGGCCAACGTCCTGACTTTC
>many|TRBV11-2|.|TRBJ2-7
CASSSHTSYEQYF
TGTGCCAGCAGCTCTCACACCTCCTACGAGCAGTACTTC
>many|TRBV11-2|.|TRBJ1-1
CASSPPRPEAFF
TGTGCCAGCAGCCCCCCCCGGCCTGAAGCTTTCTTT
>.|TRBV27|.|TRBJ2-7
CASTPQARGVKYEQYF
TGTGCCAGCACCCCTCAGGCCCGAGGGGTGAAATACGAGCAGTACTTC
>many|TRBV12-3/TRBV12-4|TRBD2|TRBJ2-5
CASSSGLAGPQQETQYF
TGTGCCAGCAGTTCAGGACTAGCGGGGCCCCAACAAGAGACCCAGTACTTC
>.|TRBV12-3/TRBV12-4|.|TRBJ1-6
CASSLEDDSPLHF
TGTGCCAGCAGTTTAGAGGATGATTCACCCCTCCACTTT
>many|TRBV7-3|.|TRBJ1-1
CASSLPRQFLMNTEAFF
TGTGCCAGCAGCTTACCCAGACAGTTCTTAATGAACACTGAAGCTTTCTTT
>many|TRBV20-1|.|TRBJ2-5
CSASWIGETQYF
TGCAGTGCTAGCTGGATTGGGGAGACCCAGTACTTC
>many|TRBV9|.|TRBJ2-2
CASSARVRQGGSSTGELFF
TGTGCCAGCAGCGCGCGAGTTCGACAGGGAGGGTCGAGCACCGGGGAGCTGTTTTTT
>many|TRBV12-3/TRBV12-4|TRBD2|TRBJ2-7
CASSRGGRTYEQYF
TGTGCCAGCAGCCGCGGGGGGCGGACCTACGAGCAGTACTTC
>many|TRBV11-1|.|TRBJ1-2
CASSLFPSERSYGYTF
TGTGCCAGCAGCTTATTCCCCTCCGAGCGGAGCTATGGCTACACCTTC